This T cell receptor beta chain was found in a study of beta chain bispecific antibodies for T cell cancers. Whole-study context: HPB-ALL carried surface TRBV5-5, while Jurkat carried TRBV12-3.

Either OKT3 anti-CD3 antibody or CD3/CD28 beads expanded T cells from blood mononuclear cells over about three days. Libraries carried unique molecular identifiers used for clonotype counts. From the 5' RACE reads, TCRdb called clonotypes with MiXCR, one entry per CDR3 protein. The sample lists 15,000 to 20,000 distinct CDR3 sequences; around 2.1% were seen once. Findings of the study overall: TRBV5-6, highly similar to TRBV5-5, is cross-recognized by anti-TRBV5-5 antibody. Normal T cells contributed less of the targeted TRBV signal than the leukemia cells did.

The V gene's germline CDR1 is SGHAT and CDR2 FQNNGV. This CDR3 region has 13 residues. The germline V and J ends were trimmed by 2 bases and 3 bases, with 8 bases remaining between them. This clonotype appeared many times. Antigen unknown. This TCR derives from a human donor in good health. Some clones in this sample may be carry-over from other donors' samples. The chain uses TRBV11-2 and TRBJ2-7; no clear D. Sequencing was done on a sample of healthy donor T cells cultured with leukemia cells. CDR3 residues: CASSLSPNYEQYF. The CDR3 bases are TGTGCCAGCAGCTTATCCCCAAACTACGAGCAGTACTTC.